The 28 T cell receptor beta chains in this list originate from one sample, sequenced in a study of fetal regulatory T cell absence and autoimmunity. Clones were sequenced by immunoSEQ multiplex PCR, and TCRdb holds only the in-frame ones, with some missing. Among 45,000 to 50,000 clones, roughly 80% were seen once, and the ten largest hold 0.41%. Sequences were obtained from cord blood. The receptors stem from a newborn boy with IPEX syndrome.

The chain joins TRBV13 to TRBJ2-3; D may be TRBD2 (5 bases). With 4 bases removed from V and 4 bases from J, the gap between germline ends came to 9 bases. The CDR3 covers 13 residues. Germline lookup yields CDR1 PRHDT and CDR2 FYEKMQ (reference sequence). The CDR3 loop reads CASSSEGADTQYF. CDR3 DNA: TGTGCCAGCAGCTCAGAGGGAGCAGATACGCAGTATTTT.

V gene TRBV4-1 combines with J gene TRBJ1-3; D not certain. Trimming left V 1 base short and J 0 bases short, with 1 base between. Germline CDR1 is MGHRA and CDR2 is YSYEKL. The CDR3 loop spans 13 amino acids. CDR3 DNA sequence: TGCGCCAGCAGCCAAGTCTCTGGAAACACCATATATTTT. It yields the protein CASSQVSGNTIYF.

This clone has just one count. The rearrangement uses TRBV5-1 and TRBJ2-5; 7 positions match TRBD1. The germline V gene encodes CDR1 SGHRS and CDR2 YFSETQ. This CDR3 region has 14 residues. V gave up 4 bases and J gave up 2 bases; unmatched junction bases: 5. CDR3 coding DNA: TGCGCCAGCAGCACCGGACAGGATCAAGAGACCCAGTACTTC. Translated, it gives CASSTGQDQETQYF.

The V and J genes are TRBV4-2 and TRBJ2-3; the match to TRBD2 covers 10 bases. CDR3 length: 17 residues. V lost 0 bases to trimming and J lost 3 bases; unmatched junction nucleotides: 6. Germline-derived CDR1 and CDR2 are LGHNA and YNFKEQ. The CDR3 region has the DNA TGTGCCAGCAGCCAAGATTGGCTAGCGGGGGTAACAGATACGCAGTATTTT. Residues: CASSQDWLAGVTDTQYF.

The chain's CDR3 is CASTTLAGPYGEQFF. The CDR3 nucleotides read TGTGCCAGCACTACACTAGCGGGACCCTATGGAGAGCAGTTCTTC. The rearrangement joins TRBV6-5 to TRBJ2-1; 10 bases map to TRBD2. The CDR3 extends over 15 amino acids. V lost 7 bases, J lost 10 bases, and 13 bases stayed unmatched. From germline, CDR1 is MNHEY and CDR2 SVGAGI.

This chain connects TRBV29-1 to TRBJ2-1; D may be TRBD1 (6 bases). V gave up 5 bases and J gave up 10 bases, with 9 bases separating them. The germline CDR1 and CDR2 sequences are SQVTM and ANQGSEA. The CDR3 has 10 residues. The chain's CDR3 is CSVPGTEQFF. CDR3 in DNA: TGCAGCGTTCCCGGGACAGAGCAGTTCTTC.

There are a few counts of this clone. The chain employs TRBV30 and TRBJ1-2, with TRBD1 as a possible D gene (6 bases). CDR3 length: 12 residues. Germline V gene sequence: CDR1 GTSNPN, CDR2 SVGIG (reference sequence). The V and J ends lost 4 bases and 1 base respectively, with 7 bases between them. The CDR3 DNA reads as TGTGCCTGGACAGGGGATAACTATGGCTACACCTTC. Translated, it gives CAWTGDNYGYTF.

This chain links TRBV27 with TRBJ1-2; D unclear. Trimming removed 5 bases from V and 0 bases from J, with 10 bases in between. Germline V gene sequence: CDR1 MNHEY, CDR2 SMNVEV (reference sequence). This CDR3 comprises 14 residues. This CDR3 is CASSPRTSNYGYTF. For the CDR3, the DNA is TGTGCCAGCAGTCCCCGGACGTCTAACTATGGCTACACCTTC.

This clone was found once. The rearrangement uses TRBV4-2 and TRBJ2-2; perhaps TRBD2 as D (6 bases). The CDR3 has 19 residues. Germline values: CDR1 LGHNA, CDR2 YNFKEQ. V was shortened by 2 bases and J by 6 bases, with 25 bases between the two germline ends. The CDR3 loop is CASSQPPKSSGGAPGELFF. Here the CDR3 DNA reads TGTGCCAGCAGCCAACCCCCTAAAAGTAGCGGCGGTGCCCCCGGGGAGCTGTTTTTT.

The chain combines TRBV7-2 with TRBJ1-6; D gene uncertain. Germline CDR1 is SGHTA and CDR2 is FQGNSA. The CDR3 runs 16 residues. The V end was cut by 5 bases, the J end by 0 bases, with 11 bases between. CDR3 DNA: TGTGCCAGCAGCAAAACGCCTTTCTCCTATAATTCACCCCTCCACTTT. It encodes CASSKTPFSYNSPLHF.

The chain links TRBV7-2 to TRBJ1-2; D not resolved. Trimming took off 1 base at V and 2 bases at J, with 11 bases between the two ends. The CDR3 runs 15 residues. The germline CDR1 and CDR2 sequences are SGHTA and FQGNSA. CDR3 coding DNA: TGTGCCAGCAGCTTAGGGGCAGGTGCGAACTATGGCTACACCTTC. Translation gives CASSLGAGANYGYTF.

This rearrangement joins TRBV30 to TRBJ2-4, with TRBD2 matching over 13 bases. V lost 3 bases to trimming and J lost 1 base; unmatched junction nucleotides: 12. CDR3 length: 19 amino acids. CDR1 and CDR2 from the germline V gene are GTSNPN and SVGIG (reference sequence). CDR3 protein: CAWSPLTSGGAWAKNIQYF. Written as DNA, the CDR3 is TGTGCCTGGAGCCCTCTCACTAGCGGGGGGGCCTGGGCCAAAAACATTCAGTACTTC. Full variable domain (rest looked up from reference TRBV30 and TRBJ2-4): SQTIHQWPATLVQPVGSPLSLECTVEGTSNPNLYWYRQAAGRGLQLLFYSVGIGQISSEVPQNLSASRPQDRQFILSSKKLLLSDSGFYLCAWSPLTSGGAWAKNIQYFGAGTRLSVL.

This clone was seen more than once but under ten times. The chain is built from TRBV30 and TRBJ1-2, with 7 bases that match TRBD1. Trimming took 4 bases from V and 2 from J; bases not matched to a gene: 1. The CDR3 is made up of 12 amino acids. The germline V gene has CDR1 GTSNPN and CDR2 SVGIG (reference sequence). CDR3 loop: CAWTTGNYGYTF. The CDR3 DNA is TGTGCCTGGACGACAGGGAACTATGGCTACACCTTC.

V gene TRBV28 combines with J gene TRBJ2-7, with 8 bases identical to TRBD2. Germline assignment: CDR1 MDHEN and CDR2 SYDVKM. V lost 6 bases and J lost 2; bases outside the gene matches: 9. The CDR3 sequence is 15 residues long. DNA for the CDR3: TGTGCCAGCAGCCGTCGCCCGGGGGGGACCTACGAGCAGTACTTC. Translating gives CASSRRPGGTYEQYF.

The CDR3 spells CASSSTGHQPQHF. DNA for the CDR3: TGTGCCAGCAGTTCAACAGGGCATCAGCCCCAGCATTTT. The chain combines TRBV6-1 with TRBJ1-5; the D gene is possibly TRBD1 (6 bases). The germline V gene has CDR1 MNHNS and CDR2 SASEGT. The CDR3 consists of 13 residues. V was clipped by 5 bases and J by 5 bases, with 10 bases between them.

About this clone itself: The sample holds other DNA sequences that translate to the same CDR3. The genes are TRBV6-5 and TRBJ2-7, with D hard to call. Trimming took 0 bases from V and 0 from J, leaving 3 bases between them. From germline, CDR1 is MNHEY and CDR2 SVGAGI. The CDR3 runs to 13 residues. The DNA for the CDR3 is TGTGCCAGCAGTTACTCGGACTCCTACGAGCAGTACTTC. As protein: CASSYSDSYEQYF.

This clone was seen a few times. The J gene is TRBJ1-1, the V gene TRBV19, with a weak D call TRBD1 (5 bases). V was trimmed by 5 bases and J by 0 bases, leaving 10 bases between them. The germline V gene encodes CDR1 LNHDA and CDR2 SQIVND (reference sequence). The CDR3 runs 14 residues. CDR3 nucleotides: TGTGCCAGTAGTCGGGGACTTCTGAACACTGAAGCTTTCTTT. Residues: CASSRGLLNTEAFF.

This chain joins TRBV5-6 and TRBJ2-6; no clear D gene. Trimming shortened V by 0 bases and J by 0 bases, and 1 base separated the two germline ends. Germline-derived CDR1 and CDR2 are SGHDT and YYEEEE. The CDR3 is 14 residues long. The CDR3 protein is CASSLGSGANVLTF. The CDR3 nucleotides read TGTGCCAGCAGCTTGGGCTCTGGGGCCAACGTCCTGACTTTC.

The V call is TRBV29-1, the J call TRBJ2-7; 10 nucleotides line up with TRBD1. CDR1 and CDR2 (germline): SQVTM, ANQGSEA. V gave up 6 bases and J gave up 3 bases; unmatched junction bases: 8. The CDR3 loop spans 14 amino acids. The CDR3 DNA reads TGCAGCGTCGGCCGGGACAGGGGCGGCTACGAGCAGTACTTC. It translates to CSVGRDRGGYEQYF.

The rearrangement uses TRBV5-4 and TRBJ1-2; D unresolved. This CDR3 has 12 residues. The germline CDR1 and CDR2 sequences are SGHNT and YYREEE (reference sequence). V was trimmed by 0 bases and J by 2 bases, leaving 2 bases between them. CDR3 in DNA: TGTGCCAGCAGCTTGGACAACTATGGCTACACCTTC. Translation: CASSLDNYGYTF.

The rearrangement joins TRBV9 to TRBJ1-1, with D unclear. Trimming stripped 0 bases from V and 0 bases from J, with 9 bases between. Germline lookup yields CDR1 SGDLS and CDR2 YYNGEE. This CDR3 contains 15 residues. CDR3 protein: CASSVEGRLNTEAFF. The CDR3 bases are TGTGCCAGCAGCGTAGAAGGACGGTTGAACACTGAAGCTTTCTTT.

This clone was recorded once. J is TRBJ2-1 and V is TRBV11-3; maybe TRBD2 (6 bases). CDR1 and CDR2 (germline): SGHNT, YENEEA. V was trimmed by 3 bases and J by 6 bases, leaving 15 bases between them. The CDR3 spans 15 residues. The CDR3 loop is CASSFWRGVINEQFF. The CDR3 DNA follows: TGTGCCAGCAGCTTCTGGCGGGGCGTCATCAATGAGCAGTTCTTC.

The genes are TRBV6-6 and TRBJ2-7; the D gene is possibly TRBD2 (5 bases). This CDR3 spans 14 amino acids. Deletions cut 5 bases from V and 1 base from J, with 12 bases between. Per germline, CDR1 MNHNY and CDR2 SVGAGI (reference sequence). The CDR3 DNA sequence: TGTGCCAGCAGTACCCGACGGGAATCCTACGAGCAGTACTTC. Protein product: CASSTRRESYEQYF.

The chain links TRBV7-9 to TRBJ2-3, with 8 nucleotides matching TRBD2. Germline values: CDR1 SEHNR, CDR2 FQNEAQ (reference sequence). V shed 6 bases, J shed 4 bases, and the junction held 12 bases outside the gene matches. CDR3 length: 16 residues. CDR3 DNA sequence: TGTGCCAGCAGACCCTTCCGGGGGGGGCCTCCAGATACGCAGTATTTT. Encoded protein: CASRPFRGGPPDTQYF.

The J gene is TRBJ2-5, the V gene TRBV6-5, with 8 bases aligning to TRBD2. The V segment lost 4 bases and the J segment 2 bases; nucleotides outside the gene matches: 9. The germline V gene has CDR1 MNHEY and CDR2 SVGAGI. The CDR3 has 16 amino acids. DNA of the CDR3: TGTGCCAGCAGTTTCACTCCTAGCGGGCATCAAGAGACCCAGTACTTC. Translated, it gives CASSFTPSGHQETQYF.

The chain employs TRBV5-4 and TRBJ2-1; a possible D gene is TRBD2 (5 bases). The germline V gene has CDR1 SGHNT and CDR2 YYREEE (reference sequence). V was cut by 7 bases and J by 4 bases, with 9 bases left in between. The CDR3 loop spans 12 amino acids. The CDR3 loop reads CASSEGYNEQFF. DNA for the CDR3: TGTGCCAGCTCCGAGGGATACAATGAGCAGTTCTTC.

V usage is TRBV27 and J usage is TRBJ1-1; D is undetermined. The V and J ends lost 3 bases and 0 bases respectively, with 5 bases between them. This CDR3 is built from 13 residues. Germline assignment: CDR1 MNHEY and CDR2 SMNVEV (reference sequence). In DNA form, the CDR3 reads TGTGCCAGCAGTTTCAATATGAACACTGAAGCTTTCTTT. Translating it yields CASSFNMNTEAFF.

This clone came up a few times. The rearrangement uses TRBV27 and TRBJ1-6; perhaps TRBD1 as D (6 bases). CDR1 is MNHEY, CDR2 SMNVEV, per germline (reference sequence). Between the trimmed V and J ends, which lost 5 bases and 10 bases, there was a span of 15 bases. The CDR3 length is 14 residues. The CDR3 spells CASSPQQGGSPLHF. CDR3 DNA sequence: TGTGCCAGCAGTCCACAACAGGGTGGGTCACCCCTCCACTTT.